The entry below gives a single T cell receptor (beta chain) sequence along with its context. Antigen specificity is unknown. This record belongs to a study of TIL therapy for anti-PD-1-resistant metastatic lung cancer. Study results and limitations: After infusion, TIL clonotypes partly replaced peripheral T cells and declined over months.

This sample's time point: pre-treatment sample, taken before nivolumab and TIL therapy. The immunoSEQ assay was v3. TCRdb's copy holds only in-frame clones and misses some; the assay was immunoSEQ multiplex PCR. The sample records 35,000 to 55,000 clones, roughly 78% being singletons. CDR1 and CDR2 from the germline V gene are PRHDT and FYEKMQ (reference sequence). The CDR3 contains 13 residues. Trimming shortened V by 5 bases and J by 6 bases, and 14 bases separated the two germline ends. This receptor was taken from a man in his 70s with non-small cell lung cancer. The sequencing here drew on blood, taken at baseline. This chain joins TRBV13 and TRBJ2-7, with D unresolved. The chain's CDR3 is CASSPEPGSEQYF. The CDR3 bases are TGTGCCAGCAGCCCTGAACCTGGGTCCGAGCAGTACTTC.